The 30 T cell receptor beta chains reported below all come from one sample, sequenced in a study of blood T cell repertoires in COVID-19. The protocol was immunoSEQ multiplex PCR, while the TCRdb copy is restricted to in-frame clones and leaves out a portion. Of around 70,000 clones listed, 75% are singletons. The sequenced material came from peripheral blood. All receptors derive from a man aged 65 to 79 with acute or convalescent COVID-19.

This clone appeared a few times. The genes are TRBV5-1 and TRBJ1-1; a possible D gene is TRBD1 (5 bases). Germline CDR1 reads SGHRS; CDR2 reads YFSETQ. The V end was cut by 3 bases, the J end by 11 bases, with 17 bases between. The CDR3 is 13 residues long. CDR3 residues: CASSYSRGSEAFF. In nucleotides, the CDR3 is TGCGCCAGCAGCTACTCAAGGGGATCCGAGGCTTTCTTT.

The rearrangement joins TRBV28 to TRBJ2-7; tentatively, D is TRBD2 (6 bases). Germline CDR1 reads MDHEN; CDR2 reads SYDVKM. Trimming removed 3 bases at V and 6 bases at J, with 12 bases between. The CDR3 contains 13 residues. CDR3 sequence: CASSLGLRGEQYF. CDR3 in DNA: TGTGCCAGCAGTTTGGGACTCCGGGGCGAGCAGTACTTC.

In its sample, this clone was seen once. The chain employs TRBV2 and TRBJ2-7; 7 bases align to TRBD2. V shed 6 bases, J shed 4 bases, and the junction held 3 bases outside the gene matches. Germline values: CDR1 SNHLY, CDR2 FYNNEI. CDR3 length equals 12 residues. The CDR3: CASSGTIYEQYF. DNA for the CDR3: TGTGCCAGCAGCGGGACTATTTACGAGCAGTACTTC.

The rearrangement links TRBV27 to TRBJ1-3; D gene uncertain. Trimming pared 5 bases from V and 2 bases from J, leaving 13 bases between. CDR1 is MNHEY and CDR2 is SMNVEV in the germline V gene (reference sequence). CDR3 size: 15 residues. CDR3 nucleotide sequence: TGTGCCAGCAGTCCCTCCGCCGGTGCTGGAAACACCATATATTTT. Its translation: CASSPSAGAGNTIYF.

This clone is medium-sized within its sample. V usage is TRBV28 and J usage is TRBJ2-7, with TRBD1 as a possible D gene (6 bases). Germline values: CDR1 MDHEN, CDR2 SYDVKM. The CDR3 is made up of 12 amino acids. Trimming left V 5 bases short and J 2 bases short, with 7 bases between. This CDR3 is CASSGTTYEQYF. As DNA, the CDR3 is TGTGCCAGCAGTGGGACAACCTACGAGCAGTACTTC. The full variable domain, rest sourced from reference TRBV28 and TRBJ2-7, is DVKVTQSSRYLVKRTGEKVFLECVQDMDHENMFWYRQDPGLGLRLIYFSYDVKMKEKGDIPEGYSVSREKKERFSLILESASTNQTSMYLCASSGTTYEQYFGPGTRLTVT.

This clone has just a few counts. The V gene is TRBV29-1, the J gene TRBJ2-7, with a possible D match to TRBD2 (6 bases). The CDR3 sequence is 13 residues long. Trimming took off 4 bases at V and 6 bases at J, with 16 bases between the two ends. Germline CDR1 SQVTM, CDR2 ANQGSEA. CDR3 nucleotides: TGCAGCGTTGCGGAGGGACCCACTCTCGAGCAGTACTTC. This encodes CSVAEGPTLEQYF.

This clone was observed a handful of times. The rearrangement joins TRBV19 to TRBJ1-1, with a tentative D call TRBD1 (5 bases). The germline CDR1 and CDR2 sequences are LNHDA and SQIVND (reference sequence). Trimming pared 7 bases from V and 5 bases from J, leaving 20 bases between. This CDR3 region has 15 residues. CDR3 nucleotides: TGTGCCAGTATTAGCGGGGCCGGTGGGATTACTGAAGCTTTCTTT. It is translated as CASISGAGGITEAFF.

This rearrangement joins TRBV7-8 to TRBJ2-3; tentatively, D is TRBD2 (6 bases). CDR1 is SGHVS, CDR2 FQNEAQ, per germline. The CDR3 extends over 16 amino acids. Trimming removed 6 bases from V and 4 bases from J, with 20 bases in between. CDR3 amino acids: CASRSPLRGWADTQYF. CDR3 sequence (DNA): TGTGCCAGCAGATCCCCCCTCCGGGGGTGGGCAGATACGCAGTATTTT.

This clone was picked up one time. This chain connects TRBV7-8 to TRBJ2-7; D ambiguous. Germline V CDR1 and CDR2: SGHVS, FQNEAQ. The CDR3 spans 16 residues. Trimming cost V 0 bases and J 4 bases, with 16 bases left between them. The CDR3 sequence is CASSLAPGWSRYEQYF. The CDR3 coding sequence is TGTGCCAGCAGCTTAGCACCCGGGTGGAGTCGTTACGAGCAGTACTTC.

J is TRBJ1-1 and V is TRBV24-1, with D hard to call. There are 13 residues in the CDR3. Trimming pared 0 bases from V and 10 bases from J, leaving 11 bases between. Germline V gives CDR1 KGHDR, CDR2 SFDVKD. The CDR3 loop reads CATSDLDSVGAFF. The CDR3 DNA sequence: TGTGCCACCAGTGATTTGGACTCCGTAGGAGCTTTCTTT.

The chain recombines TRBV5-1 with TRBJ1-2; no clear D. The CDR3 is 12 amino acids. CDR1 is SGHRS and CDR2 is YFSETQ in the germline V gene. Trimming stripped 2 bases from V and 6 bases from J, with 8 bases between. CDR3: CASSFVGDGYTF. In nucleotides, the CDR3 is TGCGCCAGCAGCTTCGTCGGGGATGGCTACACCTTC.

This clone was picked up many times. V gene TRBV19 combines with J gene TRBJ2-7; TRBD1 matches at 10 bases. The CDR3 has 13 amino acids. Germline V gene data show CDR1 as LNHDA and CDR2 as SQIVND (reference sequence). J gave up 7 bases and V 7 bases, and 7 bases lay outside the gene matches. The CDR3: CASTGQGMNEQYF. The CDR3 bases are TGTGCCAGTACGGGACAGGGGATGAATGAGCAGTACTTC.

V gene TRBV28 combines with J gene TRBJ1-5; D unresolved. Trimming took 4 bases from V and 11 from J, leaving 9 bases between them. CDR1 is MDHEN, CDR2 SYDVKM, per germline. This CDR3 region has 11 residues. Here the CDR3 DNA reads TGTGCCAGCAGTTCCAGGTTAGCCCAGCATTTT. This codes for CASSSRLAQHF.

This clone was seen a single time. The chain is built from TRBV4-1 and TRBJ1-5; D possibly corresponds to TRBD1 (5 bases). CDR1 is MGHRA, CDR2 YSYEKL, per germline. Trimming took off 3 bases at V and 5 bases at J, with 29 bases between the two ends. The CDR3 has 20 amino acids. The CDR3 loop reads CASSQVPTGLGQGRDQPQHF. The CDR3 DNA sequence: TGCGCCAGCAGCCAGGTGCCCACGGGCCTTGGGCAGGGCAGGGATCAGCCCCAGCATTTT.

CDR3 in DNA: TGCGCCAGCAGCTCAGGGCTAGCGGGAGGGCCATACAATGAGCAGTTCTTC. It is translated as CASSSGLAGGPYNEQFF. The chain combines TRBV5-1 with TRBJ2-1, with 12 bases identical to TRBD2. The germline V gene encodes CDR1 SGHRS and CDR2 YFSETQ. This CDR3 comprises 17 residues. Trimming took 3 bases from V and 4 from J; bases not matched to a gene: 8.

This chain joins TRBV20-1 and TRBJ2-5; D may be TRBD2 (5 bases). The CDR3 length is 13 residues. The V gene's germline CDR1 is DFQATT and CDR2 SNEGSKA (reference sequence). With 3 bases removed from V and 7 bases from J, the gap between germline ends came to 15 bases. This CDR3 is CSASSAFRGTQYF. The DNA for the CDR3 is TGCAGTGCTAGTAGCGCCTTTCGAGGGACCCAGTACTTC.

The V call is TRBV11-2, the J call TRBJ2-1; 15 bases match TRBD2. The germline V gene has CDR1 SGHAT and CDR2 FQNNGV. This CDR3 contains 18 residues. V shed 4 bases and J 4 bases; nucleotides not matched to a gene: 8. Written as DNA, the CDR3 is TGTGCCAGCAGCTCGGGACTAGCGGGAGGAAGGGGGTACAATGAGCAGTTCTTC. Translated: CASSSGLAGGRGYNEQFF.

The rearrangement uses TRBV12-3 or TRBV12-4 and TRBJ1-1; D not certain. This CDR3 spans 13 amino acids. V lost 10 bases, J lost 2 bases, and 14 bases lay in between. The CDR3 nucleotides read TGTGCCACCACCGGTCGTTCCAACACTGAAGCTTTCTTT. The encoded protein is CATTGRSNTEAFF.

The chain carries TRBV7-9 and TRBJ2-5; 12 bases agree with TRBD2. V was clipped by 3 bases and J by 2 bases; unmatched bases: 4. The CDR3 sequence is 16 residues long. Germline CDR1 reads SEHNR; CDR2 reads FQNEAQ (reference sequence). This chain's CDR3 is CASSFRLAGVQETQYF. CDR3 bases: TGTGCCAGCAGCTTCCGACTAGCGGGAGTTCAAGAGACCCAGTACTTC.

This clone appeared a few times. CDR3 nucleotides: TGTGCCAGCAGAACACCTGGGACAGGGGCAAACAATGAGCAGTTCTTC. This codes for CASRTPGTGANNEQFF. V is TRBV7-9 and J is TRBJ2-1, with 10 bases fitting TRBD1. The length of the CDR3 is 16 residues. The trim removed 6 bases at V and 5 bases at J, leaving 10 bases unmatched. The germline gives CDR1 SEHNR, CDR2 FQNEAQ (reference sequence).

The chain links TRBV28 to TRBJ1-3, with TRBD1 identical over 7 bases. This CDR3 has 16 residues. Trimming at V came to 7 bases and at J to 0 bases, leaving 9 bases not matched to a gene. Per germline, CDR1 MDHEN and CDR2 SYDVKM. The CDR3: CASTQQGPLSGNTIYF. The CDR3 DNA follows: TGTGCCAGCACCCAACAGGGGCCTCTCTCTGGAAACACCATATATTTT.

The chain links TRBV14 to TRBJ1-5; D gene unclear. V dropped 4 bases and J dropped 7 bases, with 14 bases sitting between them. This CDR3 is 14 amino acids long. CDR1 is SGHDN and CDR2 is FVKESK in the germline V gene. CDR3 in DNA: TGTGCCAGCAGCCTGCCTGGGAGGAGCCAGCCCCAGCATTTT. Amino acids: CASSLPGRSQPQHF.

The gene calls are TRBV7-5 and TRBJ2-1; the table's D gene call, TRBD2, was not cross checked with the DNA. TRBV7-5 is described as a pseudogene. The CDR3 sequence is 14 residues long. For the CDR3, the DNA is TGTGCCAGAAGCTTCTCGGACTCGATCAATGAGCAGTTCTTC. Protein product: CARSFSDSINEQFF.

This chain connects TRBV18 to TRBJ2-5; no definite D call. The CDR3 loop spans 12 amino acids. The V and J ends lost 8 bases and 4 bases respectively, with 11 bases between them. Germline V gives CDR1 KGHSH, CDR2 LQKENI. The CDR3 nucleotides read TGTGCCAGCGCCCAGGATTTAGAGACCCAGTACTTC. Translated: CASAQDLETQYF.

J is TRBJ1-2 and V is TRBV7-9; 7 nucleotides align to TRBD1. The CDR3 spans 16 residues. After removal of 5 bases from V and 0 bases from J, the junction contained 9 bases not matched to a gene. Germline CDR1 SEHNR, CDR2 FQNEAQ (reference sequence). CDR3 residues: CASSRMTGSANYGYTF. For the CDR3, the DNA is TGTGCCAGCAGCCGAATGACAGGGTCAGCTAACTATGGCTACACCTTC.

The chain carries TRBV28 and TRBJ2-7; maybe TRBD1 (6 bases). V was pared by 6 bases and J by 3 bases, with 12 bases between. This CDR3 comprises 13 residues. Germline V gene data show CDR1 as MDHEN and CDR2 as SYDVKM. CDR3 DNA sequence: TGTGCCAGCAGGGGGACATTGAGCTACGAGCAGTACTTC. Encoded protein: CASRGTLSYEQYF.

The chain recombines TRBV9 with TRBJ2-7, with TRBD1 identical over 7 bases. From germline, CDR1 is SGDLS and CDR2 YYNGEE. The CDR3 loop spans 13 amino acids. Trimming cost V 2 bases and J 3 bases; bases outside gene matches: 2. The CDR3 DNA reads TGTGCCAGCAGCGTTCAGGGGGACTACGAGCAGTACTTC. Translated, it gives CASSVQGDYEQYF.

The rearrangement links TRBV9 to TRBJ1-4; D gene uncertain. The CDR3 spans 13 residues. V was cut by 0 bases and J by 6 bases, with 6 bases left in between. Germline CDR1 SGDLS, CDR2 YYNGEE. CDR3 sequence: CASSVAGDEKLFF. The CDR3 DNA sequence: TGTGCCAGCAGCGTAGCCGGGGATGAAAAACTGTTTTTT.

The J gene is TRBJ2-7, the V gene TRBV2, with 11 bases fitting TRBD1. The germline gives CDR1 SNHLY, CDR2 FYNNEI. The CDR3 loop spans 14 amino acids. The V gene end was trimmed by 7 bases and the J gene end by 4 bases; junction bases not matched to a gene: 6. DNA of the CDR3: TGTGCCAGCAACCGGGACAGGGGGTCGTACGAGCAGTACTTC. Its translation is CASNRDRGSYEQYF.

The chain combines TRBV24-1 with TRBJ2-2; 10 bases line up with TRBD1. The ends lost 3 bases at V and 3 bases at J; junction bases unmatched: 9. Germline V gene lookup returns CDR1 KGHDR and CDR2 SFDVKD. The CDR3 covers 18 residues. CDR3 sequence (DNA): TGTGCCACCAGTGATCCACGACCTGGACAGGGGGACACCGGGGAGCTGTTTTTT. Translated, it gives CATSDPRPGQGDTGELFF.